What follows are 8 T cell receptor beta chains derived from one specimen sequenced in a study of cytotoxic CD8 clonotypes in ibrutinib-treated CLL. Here immunoSEQ multiplex PCR was the method, and the copy in TCRdb shows in-frame clones only, minus some. The sample has a few hundred thousand clones; around 70% are singletons. The source material was PBMCs, sampled after 24 months of ibrutinib treatment. These receptor sequences come from a human donor with chronic lymphocytic leukemia.

V gene TRBV18 combines with J gene TRBJ2-7, with D perhaps TRBD2 (6 bases). The CDR3 runs to 12 residues. The germline V and J ends were trimmed by 5 bases and 2 bases, with 7 bases remaining between them. Germline assignment: CDR1 KGHSH and CDR2 LQKENI. The CDR3 is CASSGGTYEQYF. The CDR3 region has the DNA TGTGCCAGCTCAGGAGGGACCTACGAGCAGTACTTC.

This rearrangement joins TRBV28 to TRBJ1-4, with unresolved D. V was cut by 4 bases and J by 2 bases, with 8 bases left in between. This CDR3 is 14 amino acids long. Germline values: CDR1 MDHEN, CDR2 SYDVKM. The CDR3 coding sequence is TGTGCCAGCAGTTGGTCCGGGACTAATGAAAAACTGTTTTTT. This gives the protein CASSWSGTNEKLFF. Full variable domain (remainder filled in from reference TRBV28 and TRBJ1-4): DVKVTQSSRYLVKRTGEKVFLECVQDMDHENMFWYRQDPGLGLRLIYFSYDVKMKEKGDIPEGYSVSREKKERFSLILESASTNQTSMYLCASSWSGTNEKLFFGSGTQLSVL.

This clone showed up just once. V gene TRBV14 combines with J gene TRBJ1-3; D ambiguous. The CDR3 runs to 17 residues. Trimming pared 1 base from V and 0 bases from J, leaving 13 bases between. Germline V lookup: CDR1 SGHDN, CDR2 FVKESK. The CDR3 coding sequence is TGTGCCAGCAGCCAAGGAGGAACGGCGATCTCTGGAAACACCATATATTTT. Translation gives CASSQGGTAISGNTIYF. The whole variable domain, filled in from reference TRBV14 and TRBJ1-3, reads EAGVTQFPSHSVIEKGQTVTLRCDPISGHDNLYWYRRVMGKEIKFLLHFVKESKQDESGMPNNRFLAERTGGTYSTLKVQPAELEDSGVYFCASSQGGTAISGNTIYFGEGSWLTVV.

CDR3 region: CASSLRGSNYGYTF. Written as DNA, the CDR3 is TGTGCCAGCAGTTTAAGGGGGTCTAACTATGGCTACACCTTC. V usage is TRBV27 and J usage is TRBJ1-2, with D possibly TRBD1 on 6 matching bases. The V end was cut by 2 bases, the J end by 0 bases, with 7 bases between. This CDR3 spans 14 amino acids. The germline gives CDR1 MNHEY, CDR2 SMNVEV (reference sequence).

The chain combines TRBV30 with TRBJ1-2, with 9 bases lining up with TRBD1. The CDR3 covers 13 residues. Unmatched junction bases numbered 5, after V lost 3 bases and J lost 6 bases. Looked up from germline, CDR1 is GTSNPN and CDR2 is SVGIG (reference sequence). The CDR3 reads CAWRRTGENGYTF. The CDR3 DNA reads as TGTGCCTGGAGGCGGACAGGGGAAAATGGCTACACCTTC. The variable domain in full, completed from reference TRBV30 and TRBJ1-2, reads SQTIHQWPATLVQPVGSPLSLECTVEGTSNPNLYWYRQAAGRGLQLLFYSVGIGQISSEVPQNLSASRPQDRQFILSSKKLLLSDSGFYLCAWRRTGENGYTFGSGTRLTVV.

This chain uses TRBV5-1 with TRBJ2-7; 7 bases agree with TRBD1. The ends lost 2 bases at V and 8 bases at J; junction bases unmatched: 10. Germline V lookup: CDR1 SGHRS, CDR2 YFSETQ. There are 14 residues in the CDR3. The CDR3 sequence is CASSLRDSHGKQYF. The CDR3 coding sequence is TGCGCCAGCAGCTTAAGGGACAGCCACGGAAAGCAGTACTTC.

The chain couples TRBV5-1 to TRBJ2-1; 8 bases match TRBD2. CDR1 is SGHRS and CDR2 is YFSETQ in the germline V gene. This CDR3 is built from 16 residues. Trimming at V came to 0 bases and at J to 2 bases, leaving 4 bases not matched to a gene. DNA for the CDR3: TGCGCCAGCAGCTTGGCCGCGGGAGGAACCTACAATGAGCAGTTCTTC. As protein: CASSLAAGGTYNEQFF.

The chain couples TRBV28 to TRBJ1-1; 8 bases align to TRBD1. The V segment lost 7 bases and the J segment 3 bases; nucleotides outside the gene matches: 7. The CDR3 consists of 14 residues. Germline CDR1 reads MDHEN; CDR2 reads SYDVKM. This chain's CDR3 is CASKDRARDTEAFF. DNA for the CDR3: TGTGCCAGCAAGGACAGGGCGCGAGACACTGAAGCTTTCTTT.